The present entry profiles one T cell receptor beta chain with its context. The record originates from a study of T cells after somatic rescue of genetic block. Some clones are missing from TCRdb's copy, which holds only in-frame ones; the method was immunoSEQ multiplex PCR. The data contain some 15,000 clones, under 80% of them singletons. The source is a man between 18 and 29 years old. The material sequenced was peripheral blood mononuclear cells (PBMCs).

CDR3 in DNA: TGTGCCAGTATTTGGGGACACACTGAAGCTTTCTTT. Translation gives CASIWGHTEAFF. The chain combines TRBV19 with TRBJ1-1, with D maybe TRBD1 (5 bases). The CDR3 sequence is 12 residues long. Per the germline V gene, CDR1 is LNHDA and CDR2 is SQIVND (reference sequence). Trimming shortened V by 7 bases and J by 3 bases, and 9 bases separated the two germline ends.